A selection of T cell receptor beta chains follows, all from one sample in a study of chemoradiotherapy in HPV16-positive cancers. Produced via immunoSEQ multiplex PCR; TCRdb's table is partial and in-frame only. The sample shows 22,000 or so clones, roughly 89% of them seen only once. The starting material was blood, obtained from a patient who underwent chemoradiotherapy. These receptors were obtained from a human donor with HPV-associated anogenital cancer. Each CDR3 is given with its conserved first and last residue. D genes are given only for firm matches. Rows may omit the clone size; those that give it use once, few, many or a size class.

>TRBD2|TRBJ2-2|TRBV30|-
TGTGCCTGGAGTGGTCTAGCGGGGGGTACCGGGGAGCTGTTTTTT
CAWSGLAGGTGELFF
>-|TRBJ1-1|TRBV19|-
TGTGCCAGTAGTTTTGGCAGTTTGAACACTGAAGCTTTCTTT
CASSFGSLNTEAFF
>TRBD2|TRBJ2-7|TRBV5-1|-
TGCGCCAGCAGCAGGGAGGGGAATGGCGAGCAGTACTTC
CASSREGNGEQYF
>-|TRBJ1-2|TRBV6-1|few
TGTGCCAGCAGTGAAAGGGAAAATGGCTACACCTTC
CASSERENGYTF
>-|TRBJ1-3|TRBV30|-
TGTGCCTGGAGTGTACTAGGACGTACTGGAAACACCATATATTTT
CAWSVLGRTGNTIYF
>-|TRBJ2-7|TRBV7-9|once
TGTGCCAGCAGCCGAAAAGGGGGACCGAGGTTAACCTACGAGCAGTACTTC
CASSRKGGPRLTYEQYF
>-|TRBJ2-1|TRBV5-5|once
TGTGCCAGCAGCTTGGAGGGGGGCTCCTACAATGAGCAGTTCTTC
CASSLEGGSYNEQFF
>-|TRBJ2-5|TRBV20-1|-
TGCAGTGCTAGAGATGTGGAGACCCAGTACTTC
CSARDVETQYF
>-|TRBJ2-3|TRBV27|-
TGTGCCAGCAGTCGGGGACTGCTCACAGATACGCAGTATTTT
CASSRGLLTDTQYF
>TRBD1|TRBJ1-4|TRBV7-8|-
TGTGCCAGCAGCTTAGAAGGGGGACAGCCTAATGAAAAACTGTTTTTT
CASSLEGGQPNEKLFF
>-|TRBJ1-1|TRBV7-9|-
TGTGCCAGCAGCTTATGGGGGATGGCGAACACTGAAGCTTTCTTT
CASSLWGMANTEAFF
>TRBD2|TRBJ2-3|TRBV7-3|-
TGTGCCAGCAGCCCCTCAGGCCGGGTGCTAGCGGGGGGCACAGATACGCAGTATTTT
CASSPSGRVLAGGTDTQYF
>TRBD1|TRBJ1-6|TRBV5-4|-
TGTGCCAGCAGCTTCCCGACAGGGGAAAATGTTTCACCCCTCCACTTT
CASSFPTGENVSPLHF
>-|TRBJ2-3|TRBV7-2|-
TGTGCCAGCAGCTTAGCGGGGGCAGATACGCAGTATTTT
CASSLAGADTQYF
>TRBD1|TRBJ1-2|TRBV4-2|-
TGTGCCAGCAGCCAACGGGATGGGACAGGGGGCTACACCTTC
CASSQRDGTGGYTF
>-|TRBJ1-2|TRBV7-2|-
TGTGCCAGCAGCGCAGATGTGACCAGCTCATCCTATGGCTACACCTTC
CASSADVTSSSYGYTF
>-|TRBJ2-3|TRBV7-9|few
TGTGCCAGCAGCCCCCAGAGTTGGTCGGCAGATACGCAGTATTTT
CASSPQSWSADTQYF
>-|TRBJ1-6|TRBV27|-
TGTGCCAGCAGTTTATCGGAGCAAACCGGGGTTTCACCCCTCCACTTT
CASSLSEQTGVSPLHF
>-|TRBJ1-2|TRBV7-9|-
TGTGCCAGCAGCTTAAGCACAGGTACTTCGGAAGGCTACACCTTC
CASSLSTGTSEGYTF
>TRBD1|TRBJ2-1|TRBV10-1|-
TGCGCCAGCGGGCCTGGACAGGATTACAATGAGCAGTTCTTC
CASGPGQDYNEQFF
>TRBD1|TRBJ1-6|TRBV6-5|-
TGTGCCAGCACCCCGGACAGGAATTCACCCCTCCACTTT
CASTPDRNSPLHF
>-|TRBJ1-5|TRBV6-6|-
TGTGCCAGCAGTTCCCTTGGACAGTTACAGCCCCAGCATTTT
CASSSLGQLQPQHF
>TRBD1|TRBJ2-6|TRBV6-4|-
TGTGCCAGCAGTGAACAGGGGGCTGGGGCCAACGTCCTGACTTTC
CASSEQGAGANVLTF
>-|TRBJ2-3|TRBV27|-
TGTGCCAGCAGTTTATTGAGGCAGGGGCGAAGCACAGATACGCAGTATTTT
CASSLLRQGRSTDTQYF
>TRBD1|TRBJ1-1|TRBV19|-
TGTGCCACACTGGACAGGGCGGACACTGAAGCTTTCTTT
CATLDRADTEAFF
>-|TRBJ2-3|TRBV7-2|-
TGTGCCAGCAGCTTTGGGGGTGGGGATACGCAGTATTTT
CASSFGGGDTQYF
>-|TRBJ1-6|TRBV19|once
TGTGCCAGTAGTATGGCAGTCTCCTATAATTCACCCCTCCACTTT
CASSMAVSYNSPLHF
>-|TRBJ2-7|TRBV5-1|-
TGCGCCAGCAGCCTACAGGGACTCTACGAGCAGTACTTC
CASSLQGLYEQYF
>TRBD2|TRBJ2-5|TRBV25-1|-
TGTGCCAGCAGTGAACTAGCGGGGGGAGGTGAGACCCAGTACTTC
CASSELAGGGETQYF
>TRBD1|TRBJ2-7|TRBV7-9|-
TGTGCCAGCAGCTTATTGGGACAGCCTTCCTACGAGCAGTACTTC
CASSLLGQPSYEQYF
>TRBD1|TRBJ1-2|TRBV28|-
TGTGCCAGCAGGTCAGGGGGCGCAGGGGCTGGCTACACCTTC
CASRSGGAGAGYTF
>-|TRBJ2-5|TRBV4-1|-
TGCGCCAGCAGCCAAGACTTGGTGGGCTTGTCGGAGACCCAGTACTTC
CASSQDLVGLSETQYF
>TRBD2|TRBJ2-3|TRBV7-6|-
TGTGCCAGCAGCCTTCGGGGGGGAGCAGATACGCAGTATTTT
CASSLRGGADTQYF
>-|TRBJ2-1|TRBV29-1|-
TGCAGCGTTGAAGCGGCTAGCTCCTACAATGAGCAGTTCTTC
CSVEAASSYNEQFF
>TRBD2|TRBJ2-5|TRBV10-3|-
TGTGCCATCCGCGGACTAGCGGGGGGCCATCAAGAGACCCAGTACTTC
CAIRGLAGGHQETQYF
>TRBD1|TRBJ1-2|TRBV7-9|-
TGTGCCAGCAGCTTAGGACAGGGGGTAAACTATGGCTACACCTTC
CASSLGQGVNYGYTF
>TRBD2|TRBJ2-3|TRBV5-1|-
TGCGCCAGCAGCCCAGGACTAGCGGGGCCAGATACGCAGTATTTT
CASSPGLAGPDTQYF
>-|TRBJ1-5|TRBV7-9|-
TGTGCCAGCAGCTTGTCCGGGGATCAGCCCCAGCATTTT
CASSLSGDQPQHF
>TRBD2|TRBJ2-1|TRBV7-8|-
TGTGCCAGCAGCTTAGTCTTGGGGACTAGCGGGGAGTGGAATGAGCAGTTCTTC
CASSLVLGTSGEWNEQFF
>TRBD1|TRBJ1-1|TRBV5-1|-
TGCGCCAGCAGCCGCGGGGACAGACTGAACACTGAAGCTTTCTTT
CASSRGDRLNTEAFF
>-|TRBJ2-5|TRBV28|once
TGTGCCAGCAGTTTAGGCGGGGCCCGACAAGAGACCCAGTACTTC
CASSLGGARQETQYF
>TRBD1|TRBJ1-2|TRBV7-2|-
TGTGCCAGCAGCTTAGTGGGACAGCCTTCCTATGGCTACACCTTC
CASSLVGQPSYGYTF
>TRBD1|TRBJ1-1|TRBV27|few
TGTGCCAGCAGTATGGGACAGGGGACTGAAGCTTTCTTT
CASSMGQGTEAFF
>TRBD1|TRBJ2-3|TRBV7-9|-
TGTGCCAGCAGCTCGGACAGGGGGCGATTCGGGAAAGATACGCAGTATTTT
CASSSDRGRFGKDTQYF
>-|TRBJ2-3|TRBV30|-
TGTGCCTGGAGGGCTCCCTTCAAGAGTAGTTGGGCCCCGGATACGCAGTATTTT
CAWRAPFKSSWAPDTQYF
>TRBD1|TRBJ1-3|TRBV9|-
TGTGCCAGCAGCGTGGACCCTACAGGGGAGCAAGGAAACACCATATATTTT
CASSVDPTGEQGNTIYF
>-|TRBJ1-2|TRBV5-6|once
TGTGCCAGCAGTCGGGACCGAGGCTCGGCTAACTATGGCTACACCTTC
CASSRDRGSANYGYTF
>-|TRBJ1-2|TRBV28|few
TGTGCCAGCAGTTCAGGGGTAGGCTATGGCTACACCTTC
CASSSGVGYGYTF